What follows describes a single T cell receptor (beta chain). The data originate from a study of T cells in localized non-small cell lung cancer. TCRdb's copy holds only in-frame clones and misses some; the assay was immunoSEQ multiplex PCR. The table shows approximately 15,000 clones, with 75% to 90% occurring only once. V was shortened by 8 bases and J by 0 bases, with 10 bases between the two germline ends. The V gene's germline CDR1 is MDHEN and CDR2 SYDVKM. The CDR3 is 13 amino acids. This TCR came from a woman aged 35 to 75 with stage I lung adenocarcinoma. The source material was peripheral blood, sampled before any cancer treatment. The chain carries TRBV28 and TRBJ1-1; no reliable D call. CDR3 region: CASSLLMNTEAFF. The CDR3 DNA reads as TGTGCCAGCTCTTTACTCATGAACACTGAAGCTTTCTTT.